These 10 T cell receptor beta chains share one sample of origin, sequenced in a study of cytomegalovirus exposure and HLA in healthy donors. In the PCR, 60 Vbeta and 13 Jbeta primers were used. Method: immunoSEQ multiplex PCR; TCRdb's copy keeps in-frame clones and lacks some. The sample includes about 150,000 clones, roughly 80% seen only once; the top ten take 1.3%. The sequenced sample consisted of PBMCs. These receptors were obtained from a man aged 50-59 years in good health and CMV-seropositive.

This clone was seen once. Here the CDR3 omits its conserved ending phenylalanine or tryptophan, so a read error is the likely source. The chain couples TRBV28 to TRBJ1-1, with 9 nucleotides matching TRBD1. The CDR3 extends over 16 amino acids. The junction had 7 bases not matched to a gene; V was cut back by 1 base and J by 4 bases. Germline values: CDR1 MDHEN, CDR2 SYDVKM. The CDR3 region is CASSLFVQGAGTEAFS. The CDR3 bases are TGTGCCAGCAGTTTATTCGTACAGGGGGCAGGCACTGAAGCTTTCTCT.

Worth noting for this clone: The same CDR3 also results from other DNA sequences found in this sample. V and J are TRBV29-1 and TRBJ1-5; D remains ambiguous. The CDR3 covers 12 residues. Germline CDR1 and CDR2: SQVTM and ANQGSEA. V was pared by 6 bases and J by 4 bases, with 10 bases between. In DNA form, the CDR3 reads TGCAGCGTCGCTGGCTCAAATCAGCCCCAGCATTTT. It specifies CSVAGSNQPQHF.

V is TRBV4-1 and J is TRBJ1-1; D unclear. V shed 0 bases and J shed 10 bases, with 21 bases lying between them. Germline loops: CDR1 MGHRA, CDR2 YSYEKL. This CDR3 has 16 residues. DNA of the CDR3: TGCGCCAGCAGCCAAGATCCCGGGATAAGAACACTTGGAGCTTTCTTT. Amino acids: CASSQDPGIRTLGAFF.

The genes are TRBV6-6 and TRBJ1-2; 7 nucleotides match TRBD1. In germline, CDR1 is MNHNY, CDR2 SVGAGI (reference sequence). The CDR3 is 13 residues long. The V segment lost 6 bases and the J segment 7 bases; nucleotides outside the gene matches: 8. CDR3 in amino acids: CASSPGGFGGYTF. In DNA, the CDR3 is TGTGCCAGCAGCCCAGGGGGATTCGGTGGCTACACCTTC.

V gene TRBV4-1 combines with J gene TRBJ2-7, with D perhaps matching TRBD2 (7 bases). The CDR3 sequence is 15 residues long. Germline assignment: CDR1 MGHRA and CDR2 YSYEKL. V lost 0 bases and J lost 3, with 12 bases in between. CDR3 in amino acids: CASSQDWRGLYEQYF. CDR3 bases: TGCGCCAGCAGCCAAGATTGGCGGGGGCTCTACGAGCAGTACTTC.

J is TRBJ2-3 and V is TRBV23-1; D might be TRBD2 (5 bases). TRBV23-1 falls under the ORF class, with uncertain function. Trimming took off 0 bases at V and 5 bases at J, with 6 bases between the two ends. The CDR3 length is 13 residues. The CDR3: CASSQSAGDTQYF. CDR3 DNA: TGCGCCAGCAGTCAATCGGCGGGAGATACGCAGTATTTT.

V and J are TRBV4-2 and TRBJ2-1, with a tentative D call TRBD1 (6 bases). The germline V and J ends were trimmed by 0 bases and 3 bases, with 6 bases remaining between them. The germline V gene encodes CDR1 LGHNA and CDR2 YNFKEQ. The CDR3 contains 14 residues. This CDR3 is CASSQEQGYNEQFF. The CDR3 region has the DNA TGTGCCAGCAGCCAAGAACAGGGCTACAATGAGCAGTTCTTC.

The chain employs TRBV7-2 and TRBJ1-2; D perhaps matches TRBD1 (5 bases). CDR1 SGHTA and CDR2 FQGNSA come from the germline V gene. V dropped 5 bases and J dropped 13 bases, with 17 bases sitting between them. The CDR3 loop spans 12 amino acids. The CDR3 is CASSGGPGHSTF. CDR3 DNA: TGTGCCAGCAGCGGCGGACCCGGACATTCCACCTTC.

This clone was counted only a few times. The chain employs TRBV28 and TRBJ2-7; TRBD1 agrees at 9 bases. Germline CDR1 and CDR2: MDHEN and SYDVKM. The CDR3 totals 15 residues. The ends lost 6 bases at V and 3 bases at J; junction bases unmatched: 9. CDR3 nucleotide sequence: TGTGCCAGCAGAGCTACCGGGACAGGGAACTACGAGCAGTACTTC. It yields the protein CASRATGTGNYEQYF.

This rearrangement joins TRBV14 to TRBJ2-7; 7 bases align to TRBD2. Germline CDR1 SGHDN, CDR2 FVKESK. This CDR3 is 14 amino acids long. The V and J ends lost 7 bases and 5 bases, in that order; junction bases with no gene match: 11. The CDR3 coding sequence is TGTGCCAGCACCGCCGGGGGAGGGGTCAACGAGCAGTACTTC. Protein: CASTAGGGVNEQYF.